The clone carrying this T cell receptor beta chain was counted only a few times. Its antigen is as yet unknown. This CDR3 comprises 16 residues. The germline CDR1 and CDR2 sequences are LGHDT and YNNKEL (reference sequence). V was cut by 4 bases and J by 1 base, with 13 bases left in between. Template switching added a universal primer site; cDNA carried unique molecular identifiers. TCRdb reprocessed the 5' RACE reads with MiXCR, giving one entry per CDR3 protein. The sample includes roughly 710,000 distinct CDR3 sequences, 5.5% to 6.5% of them seen just once. This record belongs to a study of identical twins. Study observations and caveats: Memory repertoires lacked the insertion deficit that abundant cord blood beta clonotypes showed. Twin-shared out-of-frame alpha sequences were enriched for low generation probability. Analyses of zero insertions could be partly confounded by invariant MAIT and iNKT cells.

Sequences were obtained from naive T cells sorted from blood. This chain joins TRBV3-1 and TRBJ2-2; D is possibly TRBD1 (6 bases). This clonotype originated in a man younger than 35 in good health. The CDR3 sequence: CASSLVWGQNTGELFF. The CDR3 DNA follows: TGTGCCAGCAGCCTCGTCTGGGGGCAGAACACCGGGGAGCTGTTTTTT.